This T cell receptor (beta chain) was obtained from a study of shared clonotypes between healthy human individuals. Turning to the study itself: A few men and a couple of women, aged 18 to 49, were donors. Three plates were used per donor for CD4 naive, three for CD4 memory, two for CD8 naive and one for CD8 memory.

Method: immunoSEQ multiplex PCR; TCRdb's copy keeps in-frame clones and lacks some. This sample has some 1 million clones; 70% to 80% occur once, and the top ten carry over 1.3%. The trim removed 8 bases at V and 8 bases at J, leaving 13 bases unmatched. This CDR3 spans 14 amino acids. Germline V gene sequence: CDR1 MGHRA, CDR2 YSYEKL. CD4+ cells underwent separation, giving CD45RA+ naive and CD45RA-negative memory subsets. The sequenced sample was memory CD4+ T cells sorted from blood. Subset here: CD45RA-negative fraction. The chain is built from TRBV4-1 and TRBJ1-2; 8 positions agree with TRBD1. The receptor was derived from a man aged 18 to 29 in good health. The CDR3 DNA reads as TGCGCCAGCTCTACTACAGGGGGTTTAGACGGCTACACCTTC. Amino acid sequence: CASSTTGGLDGYTF.